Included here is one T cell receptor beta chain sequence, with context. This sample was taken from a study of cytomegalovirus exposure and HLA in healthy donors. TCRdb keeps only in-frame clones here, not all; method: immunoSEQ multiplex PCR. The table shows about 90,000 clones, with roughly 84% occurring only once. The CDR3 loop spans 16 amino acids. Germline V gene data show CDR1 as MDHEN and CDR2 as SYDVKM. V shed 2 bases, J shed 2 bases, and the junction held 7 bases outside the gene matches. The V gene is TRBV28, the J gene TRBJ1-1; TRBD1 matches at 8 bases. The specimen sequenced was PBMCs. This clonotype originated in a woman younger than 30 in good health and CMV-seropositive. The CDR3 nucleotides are TGTGCCAGCAGTTTAACCCTACAGGGGGGAAACACTGAAGCTTTCTTT. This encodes CASSLTLQGGNTEAFF.